The 28 T cell receptor beta chains reported below all come from one sample, sequenced in a study of technical replicates of blood from a few donors. Data came from immunoSEQ multiplex PCR; TCRdb stores just in-frame clones and leaves some out. The top ten clones hold 0.3% to 0.45% of a sample with roughly 74,000 clones, around nine tenths of them seen once. The sequencing input was T cells isolated from PBMCs. These receptors came from a human donor in good health.

A note on this clone: One junction end does not reproduce the germline sequence, and a read error may be involved. The genes are TRBV7-7 and TRBJ2-5, with 8 bases lining up with TRBD2. Per germline, CDR1 SSHAT and CDR2 FNYEAQ (reference sequence). The CDR3 runs 14 residues. The CDR3 bases are TGTGCTAGCAGCCCAACTAGCGGCCAAGAGACCCAGTACTTC. Protein: CASSPTSGQETQYF.

V usage is TRBV12-5 and J usage is TRBJ1-2, with TRBD1 matching 7 bases. The V and J ends lost 5 bases and 4 bases, in that order; junction bases with no gene match: 10. The CDR3 sequence is 15 residues long. Germline V CDR1 and CDR2: LGHNT, FRNRAP. Here the CDR3 reads CASGNDSGTAYGYTF. The CDR3 DNA reads TGTGCTAGTGGTAACGATTCCGGGACAGCCTATGGCTACACCTTC.

The chain joins TRBV25-1 to TRBJ2-7; perhaps TRBD2 as D (5 bases). The V end was cut by 2 bases, the J end by 3 bases, with 11 bases between. CDR1 and CDR2 from the germline V gene are MGHDK and SYGVNS. The CDR3 runs to 14 residues. CDR3 DNA sequence: TGTGCCAGCAGTGAAGCGGGCCAGTACTACGAGCAGTACTTC. Its protein is CASSEAGQYYEQYF.

The gene calls are TRBV5-1 and TRBJ2-7, with TRBD1 identical over 7 bases. With V trimmed by 2 bases and J by 5 bases, 7 bases remained unmatched. Germline assignment: CDR1 SGHRS and CDR2 YFSETQ. This CDR3 contains 14 residues. CDR3 residues: CASSLAMTGHEQYF. The CDR3 DNA reads TGCGCCAGCAGCTTAGCAATGACAGGGCACGAGCAGTACTTC. Using reference TRBV5-1 and TRBJ2-7 for the parts outside the CDR3, the full variable domain is KAGVTQTPRYLIKTRGQQVTLSCSPISGHRSVSWYQQTPGQGLQFLFEYFSETQRNKGNFPGRFSGRQFSNSRSEMNVSTLELGDSALYLCASSLAMTGHEQYFGPGTRLTVT.

The chain carries TRBV10-3 and TRBJ1-3; D is possibly TRBD1 (6 bases). In germline, CDR1 is ENHRY, CDR2 SYGVKD. The CDR3 totals 14 residues. V was pared by 8 bases and J by 2 bases, with 13 bases between. CDR3 coding DNA: TGTGCCATCTTCTCGCCAGGGGCTGGAAACACCATATATTTT. Its protein is CAIFSPGAGNTIYF.

The gene calls are TRBV13 and TRBJ2-5; a possible D gene is TRBD2 (5 bases). CDR1 and CDR2 (germline): PRHDT, FYEKMQ (reference sequence). The CDR3 consists of 16 residues. Trimming left V 3 bases short and J 6 bases short, with 20 bases between. The CDR3 DNA is TGTGCCAGCAGCTTTTCCCGCCTAGCTGAGGTTCAGACCCAGTACTTC. Its translation: CASSFSRLAEVQTQYF.

The chain couples TRBV13 to TRBJ2-2; D is ambiguous. CDR1 is PRHDT and CDR2 is FYEKMQ in the germline V gene (reference sequence). This CDR3 region has 16 residues. Trimming shortened V by 5 bases and J by 1 base, and 14 bases separated the two germline ends. This CDR3 reads CASSTKRPLNTGELFF. CDR3 DNA sequence: TGTGCCAGCAGCACAAAACGTCCGCTGAACACCGGGGAGCTGTTTTTT.

The J gene is TRBJ1-1, the V gene TRBV18; D possibly corresponds to TRBD1 (6 bases). The germline V gene has CDR1 KGHSH and CDR2 LQKENI. This CDR3 has 14 residues. V lost 6 bases to trimming and J lost 0 bases, with 11 bases between them. The CDR3 sequence is CASSLTGLNTEAFF. CDR3 in DNA: TGTGCCAGCTCCCTTACAGGGCTGAACACTGAAGCTTTCTTT.

CDR3 in amino acids: CASSFGGAGELFF. The CDR3 DNA follows: TGTGCCAGCAGTTTTGGGGGCGCCGGGGAGCTGTTTTTT. J is TRBJ2-2 and V is TRBV27; a possible D gene is TRBD1 (6 bases). Germline V CDR1 and CDR2: MNHEY, SMNVEV (reference sequence). The CDR3 has 13 amino acids. Trimming shortened V by 3 bases and J by 6 bases, and 8 bases separated the two germline ends.

CDR3 DNA: TGTGCCAGCTCCCCCTTTGGAGGGGAAAGCAATCAGCCCCAGCATTTT. Its protein is CASSPFGGESNQPQHF. The J gene is TRBJ1-5, the V gene TRBV18; D possibly corresponds to TRBD1 (5 bases). CDR3 size: 16 residues. Germline CDR1 and CDR2: KGHSH and LQKENI. Trimming pared 6 bases from V and 1 base from J, leaving 16 bases between.

This chain uses TRBV15 with TRBJ1-3, with TRBD1 matching over 7 bases. Germline V gene sequence: CDR1 LNHNV, CDR2 YYDKDF (reference sequence). CDR3 length: 17 amino acids. Trimming cost V 0 bases and J 4 bases; bases outside gene matches: 9. The CDR3 is CATSRDQGEGLGNTIYF. The CDR3 bases are TGTGCCACCAGCAGAGATCAGGGGGAAGGGTTGGGAAACACCATATATTTT. The full variable domain, rest sourced from reference TRBV15 and TRBJ1-3, is DAMVIQNPRYQVTQFGKPVTLSCSQTLNHNVMYWYQQKSSQAPKLLFHYYDKDFNNEADTPDNFQSRRPNTSFCFLDIRSPGLGDTAMYLCATSRDQGEGLGNTIYFGEGSWLTVV.

The chain links TRBV19 to TRBJ2-7; 8 bases line up with TRBD2. The CDR3 is 15 residues long. CDR1 and CDR2 (germline): LNHDA, SQIVND (reference sequence). The V gene end was trimmed by 4 bases and the J gene end by 5 bases; junction bases not matched to a gene: 10. DNA for the CDR3: TGTGCCAGTAGTACCGCAGCGGGAGTCCTCCACGAGCAGTACTTC. Translation gives CASSTAAGVLHEQYF. Full variable domain (outside the CDR3, taken from reference TRBV19 and TRBJ2-7): DGGITQSPKYLFRKEGQNVTLSCEQNLNHDAMYWYRQDPGQGLRLIYYSQIVNDFQKGDIAEGYSVSREKKESFPLTVTSAQKNPTAFYLCASSTAAGVLHEQYFGPGTRLTVT.

The chain combines TRBV11-2 with TRBJ2-7, with D perhaps matching TRBD2 (6 bases). The CDR3 sequence is 15 residues long. CDR1 and CDR2 from the germline V gene are SGHAT and FQNNGV. The V and J ends lost 0 bases and 4 bases respectively, with 13 bases between them. The CDR3 DNA reads TGTGCCAGCAGCTTAGAGGCGACGGAGGGGTACGAGCAGTACTTC. Translating gives CASSLEATEGYEQYF.

This clone is a singleton in its sample. V is TRBV6-6 and J is TRBJ2-7, with 7 bases lining up with TRBD1. V was clipped by 8 bases and J by 3 bases; unmatched bases: 13. Germline V lookup: CDR1 MNHNY, CDR2 SVGAGI (reference sequence). The CDR3 covers 15 residues. Here the CDR3 reads CASAPPGQGDYEQYF. Here the CDR3 DNA reads TGTGCCAGCGCCCCTCCCGGCCAGGGGGACTACGAGCAGTACTTC.

The chain employs TRBV19 and TRBJ2-7; TRBD2 might be the D (6 bases). The CDR3 runs to 16 residues. V was shortened by 7 bases and J by 2 bases, with 21 bases between the two germline ends. Germline CDR1 and CDR2: LNHDA and SQIVND (reference sequence). The CDR3 here is CASKKAGLANAYEQYF. In DNA, the CDR3 is TGTGCCAGTAAAAAGGCCGGGCTAGCGAATGCCTACGAGCAGTACTTC.

This chain links TRBV21-1 with TRBJ1-4; the D call in the table, TRBD1, was not verified against the DNA. TRBV21-1 constitutes a pseudogene. There are 11 residues in the CDR3. For the CDR3, the DNA is TGTGCCAGCCACAGACGGGAAAAACTGTTTTTT. Translating gives CASHRREKLFF.

J is TRBJ2-5 and V is TRBV28, with a possible D match to TRBD1 (6 bases). From germline, CDR1 is MDHEN and CDR2 SYDVKM. The V gene lost 9 bases and the J gene lost 1 base, with 12 bases spanning the gap. The length of the CDR3 is 13 residues. DNA of the CDR3: TGTGCCAGGGTGGGACACCCCCAAGAGACCCAGTACTTC. Translating it yields CARVGHPQETQYF.

The chain employs TRBV7-6 and TRBJ1-1, with D perhaps matching TRBD1 (6 bases). This CDR3 spans 12 amino acids. V was pared by 4 bases and J by 11 bases, with 14 bases between. In germline, CDR1 is SGHVS, CDR2 FNYEAQ. CDR3 sequence (DNA): TGTGCCAGCAGCTCAGGAACAGGGTTTGCTTTCTTT. Translated, it gives CASSSGTGFAFF.

CDR3 bases: TGTGCCACCAGCAGAGAAGGAGAAGTGGGCTATGGCTACACCTTC. It yields the protein CATSREGEVGYGYTF. The rearrangement uses TRBV15 and TRBJ1-2; no clear D gene. Germline lookup yields CDR1 LNHNV and CDR2 YYDKDF (reference sequence). Trimming stripped 0 bases from V and 4 bases from J, with 12 bases between. The CDR3 consists of 15 residues.

Only a few counts were recorded for this clone. The chain employs TRBV7-3 and TRBJ2-5; 7 bases agree with TRBD1. The CDR3 length is 14 residues. Germline V lookup: CDR1 SGHTA, CDR2 FQGTGA. The V and J ends lost 5 bases and 2 bases, in that order; junction bases with no gene match: 5. CDR3 loop: CASSLGQSQETQYF. The CDR3 DNA sequence: TGTGCCAGCAGCCTGGGACAGAGTCAAGAGACCCAGTACTTC.

The V gene is TRBV28, the J gene TRBJ1-2; 9 bases match TRBD1. This CDR3 has 14 residues. From germline, CDR1 is MDHEN and CDR2 SYDVKM. V was clipped by 6 bases and J by 7 bases; unmatched bases: 9. The CDR3 DNA is TGTGCCAGCAGGTGGGGACAGGGCGCCTTTGGCTACACCTTC. The encoded protein is CASRWGQGAFGYTF.

The chain uses TRBV5-6 and TRBJ2-7; TRBD1 aligns across 8 bases. The germline V gene encodes CDR1 SGHDT and CDR2 YYEEEE. CDR3 length: 14 amino acids. V lost 4 bases to trimming and J lost 4 bases; unmatched junction nucleotides: 7. The CDR3 region has the DNA TGTGCCAGCAGCATTGGACAGGGATTATACGAGCAGTACTTC. Its translation is CASSIGQGLYEQYF.

This clone is a singleton in its sample. The rearrangement joins TRBV9 to TRBJ2-3, with 7 nucleotides matching TRBD2. With 0 bases clipped from V and 2 bases from J, the junction kept 0 bases outside the gene matches. The length of the CDR3 is 14 residues. CDR1 and CDR2 (germline): SGDLS, YYNGEE. The CDR3 nucleotides are TGTGCCAGCAGCGTAGGACTAGCCACAGATACGCAGTATTTT. Residues: CASSVGLATDTQYF. The full variable domain, in which reference TRBV9 and TRBJ2-3 provide the parts outside the CDR3, is DSGVTQTPKHLITATGQRVTLRCSPRSGDLSVYWYQQSLDQGLQFLIQYYNGEERAKGNILERFSAQQFPDLHSELNLSSLELGDSALYFCASSVGLATDTQYFGPGTRLTVL.

V and J are TRBV18 and TRBJ2-2; no reliable D call. The CDR3 spans 13 residues. Germline CDR1 reads KGHSH; CDR2 reads LQKENI. Between the trimmed V and J ends, which lost 3 bases and 5 bases, there was a span of 7 bases. The CDR3: CASSPLRTGELFF. CDR3 nucleotide sequence: TGTGCCAGCTCACCTCTGAGGACCGGGGAGCTGTTTTTT.

This rearrangement joins TRBV28 to TRBJ1-1; TRBD1 matches 9 bases. J was trimmed by 4 bases and V by 1 base; bases with no gene match: 4. The CDR3 consists of 15 residues. CDR1 and CDR2 from the germline V gene are MDHEN and SYDVKM. The CDR3 reads CASSLFDRGSTEAFF. The CDR3 coding sequence is TGTGCCAGCAGTTTATTCGACAGGGGGAGCACTGAAGCTTTCTTT.

The genes are TRBV30 and TRBJ2-1, with D perhaps TRBD2 (6 bases). Germline V gives CDR1 GTSNPN, CDR2 SVGIG (reference sequence). The CDR3 runs 13 residues. Trimming shortened V by 4 bases and J by 10 bases, and 17 bases separated the two germline ends. The CDR3 DNA sequence: TGTGCCTGGAACGTACGGGAGACTGGAGAGCAGTTCTTC. Its protein product is CAWNVRETGEQFF. Complete variable domain (other parts from reference TRBV30 and TRBJ2-1): SQTIHQWPATLVQPVGSPLSLECTVEGTSNPNLYWYRQAAGRGLQLLFYSVGIGQISSEVPQNLSASRPQDRQFILSSKKLLLSDSGFYLCAWNVRETGEQFFGPGTRLTVL.

The chain carries TRBV6-8 and TRBJ2-1; 8 bases fit TRBD2. From germline, CDR1 is MNHGY and CDR2 SAAAGT. CDR3 length equals 14 residues. Germline trimming cut 5 bases from V and 2 bases from J; bases unmatched to any gene: 2. This CDR3 reads CASSLSGAYNEQFF. CDR3 DNA: TGTGCCAGCAGTCTTAGCGGGGCCTACAATGAGCAGTTCTTC.

This clone was detected only once. The chain has TRBV4-1 and TRBJ2-1; possible D gene TRBD2, 5 bases. V lost 1 base, J lost 7 bases, and 20 bases lay in between. The CDR3 loop spans 17 amino acids. The germline V gene encodes CDR1 MGHRA and CDR2 YSYEKL. The CDR3 loop is CASSQGFLAGWENEQFF. The CDR3, as DNA: TGCGCCAGCAGCCAAGGTTTCCTGGCGGGCTGGGAGAATGAGCAGTTCTTC.